This TCR beta chain appears in the sequencing data of a study of sequential checkpoint blockade in melanoma. As for the study in general: First-line arms were nivolumab then ipilimumab, or the reverse, randomized 1:1.

This clone was seen more than once but under ten times. Profiled with immunoSEQ multiplex PCR; TCRdb holds only in-frame clones, not every one. Here the sample spans over 10,000 clones, approximately 60% being singletons. Trimming took 1 base from V and 4 from J; bases not matched to a gene: 2. CDR1 SEHNR and CDR2 FQNEAQ come from the germline V gene (reference sequence). The CDR3 loop spans 14 amino acids. Described treatment: randomized to nivolumab then ipilimumab (arm A) or the reverse (arm B). Live CD3+CD8+ CD19− CD56− cells were sorted from PBMCs. The source of this sequence is a human donor with melanoma. The chain joins TRBV7-9 to TRBJ2-7; 9 bases fit TRBD1. Material: CD8+ T cells sorted from blood (inferred from file names), obtained from a patient given nivolumab and ipilimumab in sequence. For the CDR3, the DNA is TGTGCCAGCAGCTTAGAGGGACAGGGATACGAGCAGTACTTC. Translated: CASSLEGQGYEQYF. Based on the CDR3 plus reference TRBV7-9 and TRBJ2-7, the full variable domain is DTGVSQNPRHKITKRGQNVTFRCDPISEHNRLYWYRQTLGQGPEFLTYFQNEAQLEKSRLLSDRFSAERPKGSFSTLEIQRTEQGDSAMYLCASSLEGQGYEQYFGPGTRLTVT.